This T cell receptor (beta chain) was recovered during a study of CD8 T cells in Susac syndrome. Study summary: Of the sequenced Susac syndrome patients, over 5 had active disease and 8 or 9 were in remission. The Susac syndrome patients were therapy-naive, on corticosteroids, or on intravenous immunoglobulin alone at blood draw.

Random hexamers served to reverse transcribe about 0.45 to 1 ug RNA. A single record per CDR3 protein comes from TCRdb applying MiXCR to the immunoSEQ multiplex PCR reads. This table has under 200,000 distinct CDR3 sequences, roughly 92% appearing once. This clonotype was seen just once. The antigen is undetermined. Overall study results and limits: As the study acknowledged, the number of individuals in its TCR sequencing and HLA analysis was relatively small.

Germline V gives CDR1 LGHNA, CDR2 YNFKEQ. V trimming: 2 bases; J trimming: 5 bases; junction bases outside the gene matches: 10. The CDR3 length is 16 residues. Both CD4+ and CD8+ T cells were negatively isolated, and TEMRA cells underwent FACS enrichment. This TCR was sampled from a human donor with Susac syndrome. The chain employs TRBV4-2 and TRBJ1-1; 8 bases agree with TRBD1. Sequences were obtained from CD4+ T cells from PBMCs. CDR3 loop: CASSQSGRGPGTEAFF. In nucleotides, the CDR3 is TGTGCCAGCAGCCAAAGTGGCAGGGGGCCTGGAACTGAAGCTTTCTTT.